The present T cell receptor beta chain was sequenced within a study of blood T cells in healthy people across ages. Peripheral blood from each donor was collected in a volume of roughly 9.8 milliliters. Whenever a sample was processed, at least 6.5 million PBMCs were isolated. No fewer than 5 micrograms of total RNA were isolated from every sample. Together with a sample-barcoded 5' primer, a J-beta primer mix was included in a second PCR lasting roughly 6 to 12 cycles. Every sample gave at least 3 million paired-end reads containing CDR3. TCRdb analysed the 5' RACE reads with MiXCR anew, one entry per CDR3 protein. The sample yields fewer than 1,200,000 distinct CDR3 sequences, less than 25% seen once. The CDR3 runs 12 residues. V gave up 4 bases and J gave up 3 bases, with 9 bases separating them. CDR1 and CDR2 (germline): SQVTM, ANQGSEA. The same data also went into a second study, on T cells of mothers and their children.

The chain uses TRBV29-1 and TRBJ1-1, with D unclear. The source material was blood. This clonotype originated in a girl aged 2-10 years in good health. CDR3 coding DNA: TGCAGCGTTGGGGCGTGGGACACTGAAGCTTTCTTT. Amino acid sequence: CSVGAWDTEAFF.